This section outlines one TCR beta chain sequence together with its context. In the authors' methods: Estimation of nucleated cell counts relied on the amplification of reference gene primers. Assay used: immunoSEQ multiplex PCR; TCRdb lists only in-frame clones, some missing. V, J and clone size derive from that table, while D and trimming were established from the DNA sequence. The sample holds roughly 72,000 clones, more than 75% seen once. The CDR3 has 14 amino acids. Germline V gene data show CDR1 as SGHNT and CDR2 as YYREEE (reference sequence). After removal of 4 bases from V and 3 bases from J, the junction contained 5 bases not matched to a gene. The data originate from a study of blood T cell repertoires in COVID-19. Study details: Both acute and convalescent COVID-19 samples were obtained from the United States, Italy and Spain. PBMCs, B-cell-depleted T cells, or T cells were the source of the cDNA or gDNA that made up the material.

V usage is TRBV5-4 and J usage is TRBJ2-3; 7 positions match TRBD2. This receptor was taken from a human donor in a cohort sampled during active COVID-19. Sequenced: peripheral blood. CDR3 sequence reads: CASSVLADTDTQYF. As DNA, the CDR3 is TGTGCCAGCAGCGTTCTAGCGGATACAGATACGCAGTATTTT.